This TCR beta chain is drawn from a study of blood T cell repertoires in COVID-19. TCRdb's table, derived via immunoSEQ multiplex PCR, lists solely in-frame clones and lacks some. The sample includes roughly 200,000 clones, around four fifths of them seen just once. V lost 4 bases to trimming and J lost 4 bases, with 15 bases between them. This CDR3 contains 16 residues. Germline CDR1 reads SGHKS; CDR2 reads YYEKEE (reference sequence). Followed longitudinally, the Seattle patients had been enrolled during active infection. What was sequenced was peripheral blood. The clonotype was recovered from a woman aged 80 or older with COVID-19, enrolled during active disease. This sequence joins TRBV5-5 and TRBJ2-6; D is ambiguous. This CDR3 reads CASSVGRVPGANVLTF. The DNA of the CDR3 is TGTGCCAGCAGCGTGGGTCGGGTTCCAGGGGCCAACGTCCTGACTTTC.